The rows below give T cell receptor beta chains drawn from one sample of a study of shared clonotypes between healthy human individuals. Profiling relied on immunoSEQ multiplex PCR, and the TCRdb table lists in-frame clones only, not all of them. Among approximately 2,200,000 clones listed, around 93% were seen once. The sample comprised naive CD8+ T cells from PBMCs. The source of these receptors is a man in his late teens or twenties in good health. Some clones in this sample may be carry-over from other donors' samples. Each CDR3 is given with its conserved first and last residue. The D gene is left open where the match is weak. For some rows the clone size is stated as once, few or many, or as a class when expanded; others skip it.

CDR3aa: CASSSPEKLYEQYF; CDR3nt: TGTGCCAGCAGCTCCCCGGAGAAGCTATACGAGCAGTACTTC; d_gene: -; v_gene: TRBV7-8; j_gene: TRBJ2-7; abundance: -
CDR3aa: CASSFLLSGTAYGYTF; CDR3nt: TGTGCCAGCAGCTTTCTACTTTCCGGGACGGCTTATGGCTACACCTTC; d_gene: -; v_gene: TRBV7-2; j_gene: TRBJ1-2; abundance: -
CDR3aa: CASVPQGAFGMNTEAFF; CDR3nt: TGTGCCAGCGTTCCCCAAGGGGCATTTGGAATGAACACTGAAGCTTTCTTT; d_gene: -; v_gene: TRBV11-2; j_gene: TRBJ1-1; abundance: -
CDR3aa: CASSPFQSLAKNIQYF; CDR3nt: TGTGCCAGCTCACCATTTCAGTCGCTAGCCAAAAACATTCAGTACTTC; d_gene: -; v_gene: TRBV18; j_gene: TRBJ2-4; abundance: once
CDR3aa: CATRERNQETQYF; CDR3nt: TGTGCCACTAGGGAGAGGAACCAAGAGACCCAGTACTTC; d_gene: -; v_gene: TRBV19; j_gene: TRBJ2-5; abundance: -
CDR3aa: CSVVLTGGMAEAFF; CDR3nt: TGCAGCGTTGTCCTGACAGGGGGAATGGCTGAAGCTTTCTTT; d_gene: TRBD1; v_gene: TRBV29-1; j_gene: TRBJ1-1; abundance: -
CDR3aa: CASSPRRGDQPQHF; CDR3nt: TGTGCCAGCAGCCCGAGGCGTGGGGATCAGCCCCAGCATTTT; d_gene: -; v_gene: TRBV7-8; j_gene: TRBJ1-5; abundance: -
CDR3aa: CASMGTRDNEQFF; CDR3nt: TGTGCCAGCATGGGGACTAGAGACAATGAGCAGTTCTTC; d_gene: TRBD2; v_gene: TRBV7-9; j_gene: TRBJ2-1; abundance: -
CDR3aa: CASSFTKFTGDEQFF; CDR3nt: TGTGCCAGCAGCTTCACTAAGTTTACAGGGGATGAGCAGTTCTTC; d_gene: TRBD1; v_gene: TRBV11-2; j_gene: TRBJ2-1; abundance: -
CDR3aa: CASSSGTGAVHTF; CDR3nt: TGTGCCAGCAGCTCCGGGACAGGAGCGGTTCACACCTTC; d_gene: TRBD1; v_gene: TRBV5-6; j_gene: TRBJ1-2; abundance: -
CDR3aa: CASSPWRGNEQFF; CDR3nt: TGTGCCAGTAGTCCCTGGAGGGGCAATGAGCAGTTCTTC; d_gene: -; v_gene: TRBV19; j_gene: TRBJ2-1; abundance: -
CDR3aa: CASSIGHHRNTGELFF; CDR3nt: TGTGCCAGTAGTATAGGGCACCATAGGAACACCGGGGAGCTGTTTTTT; d_gene: -; v_gene: TRBV19; j_gene: TRBJ2-2; abundance: -
CDR3aa: CASSGTSENEQYF; CDR3nt: TGTGCCAGCAGTGGGACTAGCGAGAACGAGCAGTACTTC; d_gene: TRBD2; v_gene: TRBV2; j_gene: TRBJ2-7; abundance: -
CDR3aa: CASSRSWAGAAYEQYF; CDR3nt: TGCGCCAGCAGCCGAAGTTGGGCAGGGGCAGCCTACGAGCAGTACTTC; d_gene: -; v_gene: TRBV4-3; j_gene: TRBJ2-7; abundance: -
CDR3aa: CASRSVGNQPQHF; CDR3nt: TGTGCCAGCAGGAGCGTCGGGAATCAGCCCCAGCATTTT; d_gene: -; v_gene: TRBV6-1; j_gene: TRBJ1-5; abundance: -
CDR3aa: CASSPISIGQGIDEQYF; CDR3nt: TGTGCCAGCTCCCCTATATCCATCGGACAGGGAATAGACGAGCAGTACTTC; d_gene: TRBD1; v_gene: TRBV18; j_gene: TRBJ2-7; abundance: -
CDR3aa: CASSTGARSSSYEQYF; CDR3nt: TGTGCCAGTAGCACTGGGGCACGCTCAAGCTCCTACGAGCAGTACTTC; d_gene: -; v_gene: TRBV19; j_gene: TRBJ2-7; abundance: -
CDR3aa: CASSLRMDTEAFF; CDR3nt: TGTGCCAGCAGTCTAAGGATGGACACTGAAGCTTTCTTT; d_gene: -; v_gene: TRBV28; j_gene: TRBJ1-1; abundance: few
CDR3aa: CASSQAVGPYGYTF; CDR3nt: TGCGCCAGCAGCCAAGCGGTCGGCCCCTATGGCTACACCTTC; d_gene: -; v_gene: TRBV4-3; j_gene: TRBJ1-2; abundance: -
CDR3aa: CASSYSVRNYEQYF; CDR3nt: TGTGCCAGCAGTTACTCGGTCAGGAACTACGAGCAGTACTTC; d_gene: -; v_gene: TRBV6-5; j_gene: TRBJ2-7; abundance: -
CDR3aa: CASFGSSSGQETQYF; CDR3nt: TGTGCCAGCTTTGGGTCGTCTAGCGGGCAAGAGACCCAGTACTTC; d_gene: TRBD2; v_gene: TRBV27; j_gene: TRBJ2-5; abundance: -
CDR3aa: CASSPLAGVYEQYF; CDR3nt: TGTGCCAGTAGTCCTCTAGCGGGCGTGTACGAGCAGTACTTC; d_gene: TRBD2; v_gene: TRBV19; j_gene: TRBJ2-7; abundance: -
CDR3aa: CASSQDSYSSYEQYF; CDR3nt: TGCGCCAGCAGCCAAGATTCTTACAGTTCCTACGAGCAGTACTTC; d_gene: -; v_gene: TRBV4-1; j_gene: TRBJ2-7; abundance: -
CDR3aa: CASRFGLAPEQFF; CDR3nt: TGTGCAAGTCGCTTTGGGCTAGCGCCGGAGCAGTTCTTC; d_gene: -; v_gene: TRBV12-2; j_gene: TRBJ2-1; abundance: -
CDR3aa: CSAEGGAGGYEQYF; CDR3nt: TGCAGCGCCGAAGGGGGGGCAGGGGGCTACGAGCAGTACTTC; d_gene: -; v_gene: TRBV29-1; j_gene: TRBJ2-7; abundance: -
CDR3aa: CATRQGNLLDGYTF; CDR3nt: TGTGCCACCCGACAGGGGAATCTCTTGGATGGCTACACCTTC; d_gene: TRBD1; v_gene: TRBV10-3; j_gene: TRBJ1-2; abundance: -
CDR3aa: CASSLRVGGEQYF; CDR3nt: TGTGCCAGCAGCTTGAGGGTTGGTGGCGAGCAGTACTTC; d_gene: -; v_gene: TRBV13; j_gene: TRBJ2-7; abundance: once
CDR3aa: CASSPRGQWGEAFF; CDR3nt: TGTGCCAGCAGCCCGCGGGGGCAATGGGGTGAAGCTTTCTTT; d_gene: -; v_gene: TRBV9; j_gene: TRBJ1-1; abundance: -
CDR3aa: CASSLALAGPPVGQYF; CDR3nt: TGTGCCAGCAGCTTGGCTCTAGCGGGGCCCCCTGTTGGCCAGTACTTC; d_gene: TRBD2; v_gene: TRBV5-6; j_gene: TRBJ2-4; abundance: -
CDR3aa: CASSVEPSMGYSGNTIYF; CDR3nt: TGTGCCAGCAGCGTCGAACCCTCCATGGGTTACTCTGGAAACACCATATATTTT; d_gene: -; v_gene: TRBV9; j_gene: TRBJ1-3; abundance: -
CDR3aa: CASSDRDRGWDTQYF; CDR3nt: TGTGCCAGCAGCGACCGGGACAGGGGCTGGGATACGCAGTATTTT; d_gene: TRBD1; v_gene: TRBV7-6; j_gene: TRBJ2-3; abundance: -
CDR3aa: CASLPFRGGDGNQPQHF; CDR3nt: TGTGCCAGCCTCCCTTTCCGAGGGGGCGATGGCAATCAGCCCCAGCATTTT; d_gene: TRBD1; v_gene: TRBV19; j_gene: TRBJ1-5; abundance: -
CDR3aa: CSVEDQASSGNTIYF; CDR3nt: TGCAGCGTTGAAGATCAGGCTAGCTCTGGAAACACCATATATTTT; d_gene: -; v_gene: TRBV29-1; j_gene: TRBJ1-3; abundance: -
CDR3aa: CAIGTGGWGETQYF; CDR3nt: TGTGCCATCGGGACAGGGGGTTGGGGGGAGACCCAGTACTTC; d_gene: TRBD1; v_gene: TRBV10-3; j_gene: TRBJ2-5; abundance: -
CDR3aa: CASRPSGGGNTEAFF; CDR3nt: TGTGCCAGCAGACCAAGTGGTGGAGGGAACACTGAAGCTTTCTTT; d_gene: -; v_gene: TRBV6-4; j_gene: TRBJ1-1; abundance: -